The rows below give T cell receptor beta chains drawn from one sample of a study of Ad26.COV2.S vaccination and SARS-CoV-2 variants. Here immunoSEQ multiplex PCR was the method, and the copy in TCRdb shows in-frame clones only, minus some. The sample lists some 290,000 clones, around 84% occurring once. The sequences come from peripheral blood, collected in a trial of Ad26.COV2.S vaccine versus placebo. These receptors all stem from a person aged 18-60 years who received the Ad26.COV2.S COVID-19 vaccine or a placebo. CDR3s include the opening cysteine and the closing phenylalanine or tryptophan. The order of the fields is V gene, clone size, D gene, J gene, CDR3 protein, CDR3 DNA. D genes are given only for firm matches. A clone size is listed for some rows: how often the clone was seen (once, few, many), or a class if it is expanded.

v_call: TRBV18
clone_size: NA
d_call: NA
j_call: TRBJ2-1
cdr3_aa: CASSALPSADNEQFF
cdr3_nt: TGTGCCAGCTCAGCCCTACCGTCGGCGGACAATGAGCAGTTCTTC

v_call: TRBV7-3
clone_size: NA
d_call: NA
j_call: TRBJ2-1
cdr3_aa: CASSFRDPWNEQFF
cdr3_nt: TGTGCCAGCAGCTTTCGGGATCCGTGGAATGAGCAGTTCTTC

v_call: TRBV27
clone_size: NA
d_call: NA
j_call: TRBJ1-1
cdr3_aa: CASSFYGTVNTEAFF
cdr3_nt: TGTGCCAGCAGTTTTTATGGGACGGTGAACACTGAAGCTTTCTTT

v_call: TRBV7-9
clone_size: NA
d_call: TRBD2
j_call: TRBJ2-5
cdr3_aa: CASSLTSGGAWETQYF
cdr3_nt: TGTGCCAGCAGCTTAACTAGCGGGGGGGCCTGGGAGACCCAGTACTTC

v_call: TRBV7-9
clone_size: NA
d_call: NA
j_call: TRBJ1-1
cdr3_aa: CASSAGTKPNTEAFF
cdr3_nt: TGTGCCAGCAGCGCCGGAACGAAGCCAAACACTGAAGCTTTCTTT

v_call: TRBV5-1
clone_size: NA
d_call: TRBD2
j_call: TRBJ2-3
cdr3_aa: CASSGAGGREDTQYF
cdr3_nt: TGCGCCAGCAGCGGGGCGGGGGGCCGGGAAGATACGCAGTATTTT

v_call: TRBV30
clone_size: few
d_call: NA
j_call: TRBJ1-3
cdr3_aa: CAWSSGRSGNTIYF
cdr3_nt: TGTGCCTGGAGTTCAGGCCGCTCTGGAAACACCATATATTTT

v_call: TRBV4-3
clone_size: few
d_call: NA
j_call: TRBJ2-1
cdr3_aa: CASSQEPHGLYNEQFF
cdr3_nt: TGCGCCAGCAGCCAAGAACCCCACGGTCTTTACAATGAGCAGTTCTTC

v_call: TRBV5-3
clone_size: NA
d_call: TRBD1
j_call: TRBJ1-2
cdr3_aa: CARSLGQGLGYGYTF
cdr3_nt: TGTGCCAGAAGCTTGGGACAGGGTTTGGGGTATGGCTACACCTTC

v_call: TRBV11-2
clone_size: NA
d_call: TRBD1
j_call: TRBJ2-5
cdr3_aa: CASSSGQGWTQYF
cdr3_nt: TGTGCCAGCAGCTCTGGACAGGGTTGGACCCAGTACTTC

v_call: TRBV18
clone_size: NA
d_call: NA
j_call: TRBJ2-5
cdr3_aa: CASSHQETQYF
cdr3_nt: TGTGCCAGCTCACATCAAGAGACCCAGTACTTC

v_call: TRBV24-1
clone_size: once
d_call: TRBD2
j_call: TRBJ2-1
cdr3_aa: CATSDRSGGANEQFF
cdr3_nt: TGTGCCACCAGTGATCGTAGCGGGGGAGCGAATGAGCAGTTCTTC

v_call: TRBV13
clone_size: NA
d_call: NA
j_call: TRBJ2-6
cdr3_aa: CASSEANVLTF
cdr3_nt: TGTGCCAGCAGTGAGGCCAACGTCCTGACTTTC

v_call: TRBV5-6
clone_size: few
d_call: NA
j_call: TRBJ2-2
cdr3_aa: CASSLWFRQNTGELFF
cdr3_nt: TGTGCCAGCAGCTTGTGGTTCAGGCAGAACACCGGGGAGCTGTTTTTT

v_call: TRBV18
clone_size: NA
d_call: NA
j_call: TRBJ1-3
cdr3_aa: CASSPGLAYSGNTIYF
cdr3_nt: TGTGCCAGCTCACCGGGACTGGCCTACTCTGGAAACACCATATATTTT

v_call: TRBV18
clone_size: NA
d_call: NA
j_call: TRBJ1-5
cdr3_aa: CASSPGKGGQPQHF
cdr3_nt: TGTGCCAGCTCACCAGGGAAAGGAGGTCAGCCCCAGCATTTT

v_call: TRBV10-3
clone_size: NA
d_call: NA
j_call: TRBJ1-5
cdr3_aa: CAIGSTEDQPQHF
cdr3_nt: TGTGCCATCGGTTCAACGGAGGATCAGCCCCAGCATTTT

v_call: TRBV10-3
clone_size: NA
d_call: TRBD1
j_call: TRBJ2-7
cdr3_aa: CAIRVGTGSPGYEQYF
cdr3_nt: TGTGCCATCAGAGTCGGGACAGGATCTCCAGGCTACGAGCAGTACTTC

v_call: TRBV7-2
clone_size: NA
d_call: NA
j_call: TRBJ1-2
cdr3_aa: CASSSQGRWDGYTF
cdr3_nt: TGTGCCAGCAGCTCCCAGGGGCGGTGGGATGGCTACACCTTC

v_call: TRBV5-1
clone_size: NA
d_call: TRBD1
j_call: TRBJ1-4
cdr3_aa: CASSPQGVAEKLFF
cdr3_nt: TGCGCCAGCAGCCCACAGGGGGTAGCTGAAAAACTGTTTTTT

v_call: TRBV5-4
clone_size: NA
d_call: TRBD2
j_call: TRBJ2-1
cdr3_aa: CASSLGGLAADNEQFF
cdr3_nt: TGTGCCAGCAGCTTGGGTGGACTAGCGGCAGACAATGAGCAGTTCTTC

v_call: TRBV3-1/TRBV3-2
clone_size: NA
d_call: NA
j_call: TRBJ2-3
cdr3_aa: CASSQDRGRDTQYF
cdr3_nt: TGTGCCAGCAGCCAAGATCGAGGTAGAGATACGCAGTATTTT

v_call: TRBV15
clone_size: NA
d_call: NA
j_call: TRBJ2-5
cdr3_aa: CATSRAGPQETQYF
cdr3_nt: TGTGCCACCTCCCGCGCGGGACCACAAGAGACCCAGTACTTC

v_call: TRBV20-1
clone_size: NA
d_call: NA
j_call: TRBJ2-5
cdr3_aa: CSAGRAKTQYF
cdr3_nt: TGCAGTGCTGGGCGGGCAAAGACCCAGTACTTC

v_call: TRBV7-8
clone_size: few
d_call: NA
j_call: TRBJ1-3
cdr3_aa: CASSLAAGSGNTIYF
cdr3_nt: TGTGCCAGCAGCTTAGCGGCAGGCTCTGGAAACACCATATATTTT

v_call: TRBV6-2/TRBV6-3
clone_size: NA
d_call: NA
j_call: TRBJ1-2
cdr3_aa: CASSQGSLPPVF
cdr3_nt: TGTGCCAGCAGCCAGGGTTCGCTCCCCCCGGTCTTC

v_call: TRBV6-6
clone_size: NA
d_call: NA
j_call: TRBJ2-7
cdr3_aa: CASTLSGAPSYEQYF
cdr3_nt: TGTGCCAGCACCCTCAGTGGGGCACCCTCCTACGAGCAGTACTTC

v_call: TRBV19
clone_size: NA
d_call: TRBD2
j_call: TRBJ2-3
cdr3_aa: CASSPGAGGITDTQYF
cdr3_nt: TGTGCCAGTAGTCCCGGGGCCGGGGGGATAACAGATACGCAGTATTTT

v_call: TRBV7-2
clone_size: few
d_call: NA
j_call: TRBJ2-7
cdr3_aa: CASSLGGVYEQYF
cdr3_nt: TGTGCCAGCAGCTTAGGCGGGGTGTACGAGCAGTACTTC

v_call: TRBV6-5
clone_size: once
d_call: TRBD1
j_call: TRBJ1-3
cdr3_aa: CASSYSGQGRNAIYF
cdr3_nt: TGTGCCAGCAGTTACTCGGGACAGGGCCGAAACGCCATATATTTT

v_call: TRBV6-2/TRBV6-3
clone_size: NA
d_call: NA
j_call: TRBJ1-1
cdr3_aa: CASSYSPSGANTEAFF
cdr3_nt: TGTGCCAGCAGTTACTCCCCCTCCGGGGCGAACACTGAAGCTTTCTTT

v_call: TRBV24-1
clone_size: NA
d_call: NA
j_call: TRBJ2-1
cdr3_aa: CATSDRTAKQFF
cdr3_nt: TGTGCCACCAGTGATCGGACAGCGAAACAGTTCTTC

v_call: TRBV4-1
clone_size: NA
d_call: TRBD1
j_call: TRBJ2-4
cdr3_aa: CASSRDIDRGQNIQYF
cdr3_nt: TGCGCCAGCAGCCGAGATATTGACAGGGGTCAAAACATTCAGTACTTC

v_call: TRBV7-9
clone_size: NA
d_call: TRBD1
j_call: TRBJ2-3
cdr3_aa: CASSLDPGGTQYF
cdr3_nt: TGTGCCAGCAGCTTAGACCCAGGGGGTACGCAGTATTTT

v_call: TRBV21-1
clone_size: NA
d_call: NA
j_call: TRBJ1-5
cdr3_aa: CASSKRDYSNQPQHF
cdr3_nt: TGTGCCAGCAGCAAACGGGATTATAGCAATCAGCCCCAGCATTTT

v_call: TRBV5-1
clone_size: NA
d_call: NA
j_call: TRBJ1-2
cdr3_aa: CASSLGEVGYGYTF
cdr3_nt: TGCGCCAGCAGCTTGGGCGAGGTAGGATATGGCTACACCTTC

v_call: TRBV6-2/TRBV6-3
clone_size: NA
d_call: NA
j_call: TRBJ1-5
cdr3_aa: CASSYSGARREPQHF
cdr3_nt: TGTGCCAGCAGTTACTCAGGGGCCAGGAGGGAGCCCCAGCATTTT

v_call: TRBV5-1
clone_size: NA
d_call: TRBD1
j_call: TRBJ1-1
cdr3_aa: CASSSLQGVYSEAFF
cdr3_nt: TGCGCCAGCAGCTCTTTACAGGGGGTCTATTCTGAAGCTTTCTTT

v_call: TRBV12-3/TRBV12-4
clone_size: NA
d_call: NA
j_call: TRBJ1-5
cdr3_aa: CASTLAKGAQHF
cdr3_nt: TGTGCCAGCACCCTCGCGAAGGGGGCCCAGCATTTT

v_call: TRBV5-1
clone_size: NA
d_call: TRBD1
j_call: TRBJ2-5
cdr3_aa: CASSHGTARQETQYF
cdr3_nt: TGCGCCAGCAGCCACGGGACAGCAAGACAAGAGACCCAGTACTTC

v_call: TRBV6-5
clone_size: NA
d_call: NA
j_call: TRBJ1-2
cdr3_aa: CASSYTAAANGYTF
cdr3_nt: TGTGCCAGCAGTTACACGGCCGCCGCTAATGGCTACACCTTC

v_call: TRBV12-3/TRBV12-4
clone_size: NA
d_call: NA
j_call: TRBJ1-2
cdr3_aa: CASSSGYQVGYTF
cdr3_nt: TGTGCCAGCAGTTCGGGGTACCAGGTTGGCTACACCTTC

v_call: TRBV15
clone_size: NA
d_call: NA
j_call: TRBJ1-1
cdr3_aa: CATSKTQGAATEAFF
cdr3_nt: TGTGCCACCAGCAAGACTCAGGGAGCAGCCACTGAAGCTTTCTTT

v_call: TRBV19
clone_size: NA
d_call: NA
j_call: TRBJ1-5
cdr3_aa: CASRNLTALGNQPQHF
cdr3_nt: TGTGCCAGTAGAAACCTAACAGCGTTGGGCAATCAGCCCCAGCATTTT

v_call: TRBV6-5
clone_size: NA
d_call: TRBD2
j_call: TRBJ2-7
cdr3_aa: CASRKAGVQYEQYF
cdr3_nt: TGTGCCAGCAGGAAAGCGGGGGTGCAATACGAGCAGTACTTC

v_call: TRBV29-1
clone_size: NA
d_call: NA
j_call: TRBJ1-4
cdr3_aa: CSVEIPGTPEKLFF
cdr3_nt: TGCAGCGTTGAGATCCCCGGGACACCCGAAAAACTGTTTTTT

v_call: TRBV3-1/TRBV3-2
clone_size: NA
d_call: TRBD1
j_call: TRBJ1-2
cdr3_aa: CASSQGWTGMSGYTF
cdr3_nt: TGTGCCAGCAGCCAAGGTTGGACAGGGATGTCGGGCTACACCTTC

v_call: TRBV30
clone_size: NA
d_call: NA
j_call: TRBJ2-7
cdr3_aa: CAWSVLGGSYEQYF
cdr3_nt: TGTGCCTGGAGTGTACTAGGGGGGTCCTACGAGCAGTACTTC

v_call: TRBV12-3/TRBV12-4
clone_size: NA
d_call: TRBD2
j_call: TRBJ2-2
cdr3_aa: CAFLAGEIGELFF
cdr3_nt: TGTGCCTTTCTAGCGGGGGAGATTGGGGAGCTGTTTTTT

v_call: TRBV7-2
clone_size: NA
d_call: NA
j_call: TRBJ1-1
cdr3_aa: CASRNPRYTEAFF
cdr3_nt: TGTGCCAGCCGAAACCCCAGGTACACTGAAGCTTTCTTT

v_call: TRBV3-1/TRBV3-2
clone_size: NA
d_call: NA
j_call: TRBJ1-2
cdr3_aa: CASSQYAPENYGYTF
cdr3_nt: TGTGCCAGCAGCCAGTACGCCCCAGAAAACTATGGCTACACCTTC

v_call: TRBV5-3
clone_size: NA
d_call: NA
j_call: TRBJ1-4
cdr3_aa: CARSLAGLTNEKLFF
cdr3_nt: TGTGCCAGAAGCTTGGCCGGGTTAACTAATGAAAAACTGTTTTTT

v_call: TRBV5-1
clone_size: NA
d_call: TRBD1
j_call: TRBJ1-2
cdr3_aa: CASSLEPGTGMGYTF
cdr3_nt: TGCGCCAGCAGCTTGGAACCCGGGACAGGGATGGGCTACACCTTC

v_call: TRBV11-2
clone_size: NA
d_call: NA
j_call: TRBJ2-1
cdr3_aa: CASSLASRGGEQFF
cdr3_nt: TGTGCCAGCAGCTTAGCGTCTCGGGGAGGCGAGCAGTTCTTC